The rows below give T cell receptor beta chains drawn from one sample of a study of blood T cells in healthy people across ages. Via MiXCR, TCRdb re-called the 5' RACE reads, giving one row per CDR3 protein. This sample carries about 1.8 million distinct CDR3 sequences, about 50% of them seen once, and the ten largest clones take 2.1%. Material: blood. These receptors all stem from a woman between 40 and 55 years old in good health. Both conserved end residues are part of each CDR3. A D gene is named only where the DNA matches it firmly. A row's size may be missing; if present it is once, few, many or a size class.

V: TRBV15
J: TRBJ2-3
D: .
size: .
DNA: TGTGCCACCAGCAGAGGAGTCCAGGGGAGCACAGATACGCAGTATTTT
CDR3: CATSRGVQGSTDTQYF

V: TRBV6-1
J: TRBJ2-7
D: TRBD1
size: .
DNA: TGTGCCAGCAGTCCGTGGAGGGGACAGGGCTTTGACGAGCAGTACTTC
CDR3: CASSPWRGQGFDEQYF

V: TRBV12-3/TRBV12-4
J: TRBJ1-5
D: TRBD1
size: .
DNA: TGTGCCAGCAGCTCGACAGGGGCGCGGAGTCAGCCCCAGCATTTT
CDR3: CASSSTGARSQPQHF

V: TRBV12-3/TRBV12-4
J: TRBJ1-4
D: .
size: few
DNA: TGTGCCAGCAGTTTGGGTACTGATGAAAAACTGTTTTTT
CDR3: CASSLGTDEKLFF

V: TRBV7-2
J: TRBJ2-1
D: .
size: few
DNA: TGTGCCAGCAGCCCAAACACTGGCTCCTACAATGAGCAGTTCTTC
CDR3: CASSPNTGSYNEQFF

V: TRBV6-2/TRBV6-3
J: TRBJ2-7
D: TRBD1
size: .
DNA: TGTGCCAGTGGACAGGATGGCTACGAGCAGTACTTC
CDR3: CASGQDGYEQYF

V: TRBV6-1
J: TRBJ2-1
D: TRBD2
size: few
DNA: TGTGCCAGCAGTTCGGGACTAGCGGGGATGGATGAGCAGTTCTTC
CDR3: CASSSGLAGMDEQFF

V: TRBV7-2
J: TRBJ1-2
D: .
size: .
DNA: TGTGCCAGCAGCCCCGGGCCGGGGATATATGGCCACACCTTC
CDR3: CASSPGPGIYGHTF

V: TRBV4-3
J: TRBJ2-3
D: TRBD2
size: .
DNA: TGCGCCAGCAGCCAAGATCAACTAGCGGGGGAGGCAGATACGCAGTATTTT
CDR3: CASSQDQLAGEADTQYF

V: TRBV7-9
J: TRBJ2-7
D: TRBD1
size: .
DNA: TGTGTCAGCAAAGCCCGGGACAGGGACTACGAGCAGTACTTC
CDR3: CVSKARDRDYEQYF

V: TRBV7-2
J: TRBJ2-5
D: .
size: .
DNA: TGTGCCAGCAGCTGGGGCGGGGGCCAAAGAGGGACCCAGTACTTC
CDR3: CASSWGGGQRGTQYF

V: TRBV10-3
J: TRBJ2-3
D: TRBD2
size: once
DNA: TGTGCCATCAGTGAGGGACTAGCTGCTAGCACAGATACGCAGTATTTT
CDR3: CAISEGLAASTDTQYF

V: TRBV4-3
J: TRBJ1-2
D: .
size: few
DNA: TGCGCCAGCGGGCCCGATCGGGGGTCCAACTATGGCTACACCTTC
CDR3: CASGPDRGSNYGYTF

V: TRBV3-1
J: TRBJ2-3
D: .
size: .
DNA: TGTGCCAGCAGCCGAAAGGCGGCTCCCCCGGATACGCAGTATTTT
CDR3: CASSRKAAPPDTQYF

V: TRBV20-1
J: TRBJ2-3
D: TRBD2
size: .
DNA: TGCAGTGCTACCAGACTAGCGGCCAATGGAGATACGCAGTATTTT
CDR3: CSATRLAANGDTQYF

V: TRBV7-3
J: TRBJ2-1
D: TRBD1
size: .
DNA: TGTGCCAGCAGTCCGACAGGGGGCTCCTGGGATGAGCAGTTCTTC
CDR3: CASSPTGGSWDEQFF

V: TRBV15
J: TRBJ2-1
D: .
size: .
DNA: TGTGCCACCAGAGGGTCCGGGACATCGTTCGCGGATGAGCAGTTCTTC
CDR3: CATRGSGTSFADEQFF

V: TRBV11-2
J: TRBJ2-7
D: .
size: few
DNA: TGTGCCAGCAGCTTAGATCGAATGGTGGGTTACGAGCAGTACTTC
CDR3: CASSLDRMVGYEQYF

V: TRBV4-1
J: TRBJ2-5
D: .
size: few
DNA: TGCGCCAGCAGCCAGGATGTTAGGGCCTCAGAGACCCAGTACTTC
CDR3: CASSQDVRASETQYF

V: TRBV5-1
J: TRBJ2-1
D: .
size: .
DNA: TGCGCCAGCAGCTTGGTAGTGGTACGTGAGCAGTTCTTC
CDR3: CASSLVVVREQFF

V: TRBV10-2
J: TRBJ2-6
D: TRBD1
size: few
DNA: TGCGCCAGCAGTGATCCGACAGGGCCCACTGGGGCCAACGTCCTGACTTTC
CDR3: CASSDPTGPTGANVLTF

V: TRBV25-1
J: TRBJ1-2
D: TRBD1
size: few
DNA: TGTGCCAGCAAGGGACAGAACTATGGCTACACCTTC
CDR3: CASKGQNYGYTF

V: TRBV7-9
J: TRBJ2-7
D: TRBD2
size: .
DNA: TGTGCCAGCAGCTACCTGCCTGGACTAGCGGGAGGAGGAACTGAGCAGTACTTC
CDR3: CASSYLPGLAGGGTEQYF

V: TRBV28
J: TRBJ2-6
D: .
size: .
DNA: TGTGCCAGCAGTTCTAAATTATACTCTGGGGCCAACGTCCTGACTTTC
CDR3: CASSSKLYSGANVLTF

V: TRBV7-9
J: TRBJ2-1
D: TRBD1
size: .
DNA: TGTGCCAGCAGCCCACGGGACAGTAGCAGAATCAATGAGCAGTTCTTC
CDR3: CASSPRDSSRINEQFF

V: TRBV6-1
J: TRBJ2-7
D: TRBD1
size: .
DNA: TGTGCCAGCACCCTAAGTGGGACAGGGAGTTCCTACGAGCAGTACTTC
CDR3: CASTLSGTGSSYEQYF

V: TRBV12-5
J: TRBJ2-5
D: TRBD2
size: .
DNA: TGTGCTAGTGGTTTTTCGGGGGGAGTCGAGACCCAGTACTTC
CDR3: CASGFSGGVETQYF

V: TRBV5-1
J: TRBJ1-2
D: .
size: .
DNA: TGCGCCAGCAGCTCCGTGGGAGGGTCCCCCGTGAGGAGTTACACCTTC
CDR3: CASSSVGGSPVRSYTF

V: TRBV10-3
J: TRBJ1-2
D: TRBD1
size: .
DNA: TGTGCCATCAGGACGGGACAGGAACTCTATGGCTACACCTTC
CDR3: CAIRTGQELYGYTF

V: TRBV6-5
J: TRBJ2-1
D: .
size: .
DNA: TGTGCCAGCAGTTACAGTCTCATCTACAATGAGCAGTTCTTC
CDR3: CASSYSLIYNEQFF

V: TRBV6-5
J: TRBJ1-4
D: .
size: .
DNA: TGTGCCAGCAGTATCACAGGGACTAATGAAAAACTGTTTTTT
CDR3: CASSITGTNEKLFF

V: TRBV4-1
J: TRBJ2-1
D: TRBD2
size: few
DNA: TGCGCCAGCAGCCAAGATGGTGCTAGCGGGGTTTACAATGAGCAGTTCTTC
CDR3: CASSQDGASGVYNEQFF

V: TRBV27
J: TRBJ2-1
D: TRBD2
size: few
DNA: TGTGCCAGCAGTTTAGGGGGCGGGGGGGCCTTCAATGAGCAGTTCTTC
CDR3: CASSLGGGGAFNEQFF

V: TRBV27
J: TRBJ1-4
D: TRBD1
size: few
DNA: TGTGCCAGCAAAGACAGGGGGAAAGGTGAAAAACTGTTTTTT
CDR3: CASKDRGKGEKLFF

V: TRBV4-3
J: TRBJ1-5
D: .
size: few
DNA: TGCGCCAGCAGCCAAGGGCGCCGGTCGGGAGAGCCCCAGCATTTT
CDR3: CASSQGRRSGEPQHF

V: TRBV20-1
J: TRBJ2-1
D: .
size: few
DNA: TGCAGCCCATTAGTCCTGAACAATGAGCAGTTCTTC
CDR3: CSPLVLNNEQFF

V: TRBV4-3
J: TRBJ2-1
D: TRBD1
size: .
DNA: TGCGCCAGCAGCCATGGCGACAGGGATACGTACAATGAGCAGTTCTTC
CDR3: CASSHGDRDTYNEQFF

V: TRBV20-1
J: TRBJ2-5
D: .
size: .
DNA: TGCAGTGCCAAAAGATCAGGAACGAGTGAGCAGTACTTC
CDR3: CSAKRSGTSEQYF

V: TRBV4-2
J: TRBJ2-5
D: TRBD1
size: .
DNA: TGTGCCAGCAGCCAAGGGGACAGGGGGGAGGAAGAGACCCAGTACTTC
CDR3: CASSQGDRGEEETQYF

V: TRBV28
J: TRBJ1-2
D: .
size: .
DNA: TGTGCCAGCAGTTTAGGGCAGTGGAACTATGGCTACACCTTC
CDR3: CASSLGQWNYGYTF

V: TRBV5-1
J: TRBJ2-7
D: .
size: .
DNA: TGCGCCAGCAGCCGTGAAGAATACAACGAGCAGTACTTC
CDR3: CASSREEYNEQYF

V: TRBV7-9
J: TRBJ2-5
D: .
size: .
DNA: TGTGCCAGCAGCTTAGAGGGGGGAGTTCCAATTCAGTACTTC
CDR3: CASSLEGGVPIQYF

V: TRBV7-8
J: TRBJ2-7
D: .
size: .
DNA: TGTGCCAGCAGCTTAGCGCTGTTATACGAGCAGTACTTC
CDR3: CASSLALLYEQYF

V: TRBV6-6
J: TRBJ1-5
D: .
size: .
DNA: TGTGCCAGCATCCCTCAGGGATACAATCAGCCCCAGCATTTT
CDR3: CASIPQGYNQPQHF

V: TRBV20-1
J: TRBJ2-7
D: .
size: .
DNA: TGCAGTGCTAGAGGTCGGGTGACAGCCTACGAGCAGTACTTC
CDR3: CSARGRVTAYEQYF

V: TRBV10-3
J: TRBJ1-1
D: .
size: .
DNA: TGTGCCATCAGCTCGGGACCTGAAGCTTTCTTT
CDR3: CAISSGPEAFF

V: TRBV25-1
J: TRBJ1-2
D: .
size: few
DNA: TGTGCCAGCAGTGAACCAGGGCTTAACTATGGCTACACCTTC
CDR3: CASSEPGLNYGYTF

V: TRBV20-1
J: TRBJ2-1
D: TRBD2
size: .
DNA: TGCAGTGCTAGTGGGGGGGATGAGCAGTTCTTC
CDR3: CSASGGDEQFF

V: TRBV4-3
J: TRBJ2-3
D: .
size: .
DNA: TGCGCCAGCAGCCGATGGACGAAAGGATCCGTGGTGGGCCTCACAGATACGCAGTATTTT
CDR3: CASSRWTKGSVVGLTDTQYF

V: TRBV5-6
J: TRBJ2-1
D: TRBD1
size: .
DNA: TGTGCCAGCAGCTTCAGGACAGGGGTATCGAGTGAGCAGTTCTTC
CDR3: CASSFRTGVSSEQFF

V: TRBV9
J: TRBJ2-3
D: .
size: .
DNA: TGTGCCAGCAGCGTAGAACTAGCAGCAGATACGCAGTATTTT
CDR3: CASSVELAADTQYF

V: TRBV6-5
J: TRBJ2-6
D: .
size: .
DNA: TGTGCCAGCAGTTACTCGGACGGCTCTGGGGCCAACGTCCTGACTTTC
CDR3: CASSYSDGSGANVLTF

V: TRBV5-1
J: TRBJ1-2
D: TRBD1
size: .
DNA: TGCGCCAGCAGCTTGGACGGGACAGGGAATGGCTACACCTTC
CDR3: CASSLDGTGNGYTF

V: TRBV20-1
J: TRBJ2-1
D: .
size: few
DNA: TGCAGTGCTAGAAGGGCACCAATAAATGAGCAGTTCTTC
CDR3: CSARRAPINEQFF

V: TRBV27
J: TRBJ1-2
D: TRBD1
size: .
DNA: TGTGCCAGCAGTTTCGGACAGGGTCGCTACACCTTC
CDR3: CASSFGQGRYTF

V: TRBV4-1
J: TRBJ1-1
D: TRBD1
size: once
DNA: TGCGCCAGCAGCCAACCCCCGGACAGGGCCGATTTCGACACTGAAGCTTTCTTT
CDR3: CASSQPPDRADFDTEAFF

V: TRBV15
J: TRBJ2-5
D: .
size: .
DNA: TGTGCCACCACTCCGACTAGAGAAGAGACCCAGTACTTC
CDR3: CATTPTREETQYF

V: TRBV20-1
J: TRBJ2-7
D: .
size: .
DNA: TGCAGTGCTAGATTGCAGCCTTACGAGCAGTACTTC
CDR3: CSARLQPYEQYF

V: TRBV20-1
J: TRBJ2-7
D: TRBD1
size: .
DNA: TGCAGTGCTAGAGATCAGGGACAGGGGAACCACGAGCAGTACTTC
CDR3: CSARDQGQGNHEQYF

V: TRBV20-1
J: TRBJ1-2
D: .
size: .
DNA: TGCAGTGCTTACTGGCGGGTGTCTTATGGCTACACCTTC
CDR3: CSAYWRVSYGYTF